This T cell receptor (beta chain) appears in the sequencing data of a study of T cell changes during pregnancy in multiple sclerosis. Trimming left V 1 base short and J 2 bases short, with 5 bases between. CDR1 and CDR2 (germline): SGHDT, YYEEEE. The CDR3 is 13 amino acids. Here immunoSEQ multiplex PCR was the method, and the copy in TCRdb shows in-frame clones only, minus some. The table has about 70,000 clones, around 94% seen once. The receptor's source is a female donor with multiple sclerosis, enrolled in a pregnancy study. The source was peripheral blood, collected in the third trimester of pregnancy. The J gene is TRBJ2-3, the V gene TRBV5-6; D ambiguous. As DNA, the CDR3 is TGTGCCAGCAGCTTGAGACTCACAGATACGCAGTATTTT. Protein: CASSLRLTDTQYF.